A selection of T cell receptor beta chains follows, all from one sample in a study of Ad26.COV2.S vaccination and SARS-CoV-2 variants. Profiling relied on immunoSEQ multiplex PCR, and the TCRdb table lists in-frame clones only, not all of them. There are 300,000 to 350,000 clones in the sample; about 87% occur only once, and around 6.1% lies in the top ten. The sequencing here drew on peripheral blood, taken in a trial of Ad26.COV2.S vaccine versus placebo. The source of these receptors is a person between 18 and 65 years old who received the Ad26.COV2.S COVID-19 vaccine or a placebo. Both conserved end residues are part of each CDR3. Fields, in order: V gene, clone size, J gene, D gene, CDR3 protein, CDR3 DNA. The D gene is left open where the match is weak. Some rows have no size entry. The others give once, few or many, or a class for an expanded clone.

v_gene: TRBV18
abundance: NA
j_gene: TRBJ1-3
d_gene: NA
CDR3aa: CASSPPGDGSGNTIYF
CDR3nt: TGTGCCAGCTCACCACCAGGAGACGGATCAGGAAACACCATATATTTT

v_gene: TRBV5-1
abundance: NA
j_gene: TRBJ1-3
d_gene: NA
CDR3aa: CASHTGSGNTIYF
CDR3nt: TGCGCCAGCCATACAGGGTCTGGAAACACCATATATTTT

v_gene: TRBV20-1
abundance: NA
j_gene: TRBJ2-5
d_gene: NA
CDR3aa: CSAREETQYF
CDR3nt: TGCAGTGCTAGAGAGGAGACCCAGTACTTC

v_gene: TRBV15
abundance: NA
j_gene: TRBJ2-5
d_gene: NA
CDR3aa: CATGAARETQYF
CDR3nt: TGTGCCACCGGGGCCGCACGGGAGACCCAGTACTTC

v_gene: TRBV14
abundance: NA
j_gene: TRBJ2-4
d_gene: TRBD1
CDR3aa: CASSQVGTGANIQYF
CDR3nt: TGTGCCAGCAGCCAAGTCGGGACAGGGGCGAACATTCAGTACTTC

v_gene: TRBV24-1
abundance: NA
j_gene: TRBJ1-5
d_gene: NA
CDR3aa: CATSDLRSNQPQHF
CDR3nt: TGTGCCACCAGTGATTTGCGGAGCAATCAGCCCCAGCATTTT

v_gene: TRBV4-2
abundance: NA
j_gene: TRBJ1-1
d_gene: TRBD1
CDR3aa: CASSQGGQGSAYTEAFF
CDR3nt: TGTGCCAGCAGCCAAGGGGGACAGGGTTCGGCGTACACTGAAGCTTTCTTT

v_gene: TRBV29-1
abundance: NA
j_gene: TRBJ2-6
d_gene: TRBD2
CDR3aa: CSVLGGGPLSGANVLTF
CDR3nt: TGCAGCGTCCTGGGGGGGGGTCCCCTCTCTGGGGCCAACGTCCTGACTTTC

v_gene: TRBV7-9
abundance: NA
j_gene: TRBJ1-4
d_gene: TRBD1
CDR3aa: CASSLNTGGLEKLFF
CDR3nt: TGTGCCAGCAGCCTAAACACAGGGGGCCTCGAAAAACTGTTTTTT

v_gene: TRBV6-2/TRBV6-3
abundance: NA
j_gene: TRBJ1-5
d_gene: NA
CDR3aa: CASSYSPGRTILNQPQHF
CDR3nt: TGTGCCAGCAGTTATTCCCCGGGCAGGACAATACTCAATCAGCCCCAGCATTTT

v_gene: TRBV5-1
abundance: NA
j_gene: TRBJ2-6
d_gene: TRBD1
CDR3aa: CASSSGQGAAGANVLTF
CDR3nt: TGCGCCAGCAGCTCGGGACAGGGGGCCGCTGGGGCCAACGTCCTGACTTTC

v_gene: TRBV3-1/TRBV3-2
abundance: NA
j_gene: TRBJ1-5
d_gene: NA
CDR3aa: CASSQGGVAYQPQHF
CDR3nt: TGTGCCAGCAGCCAAGGAGGGGTTGCCTATCAGCCCCAGCATTTT

v_gene: TRBV19
abundance: NA
j_gene: TRBJ2-7
d_gene: TRBD1
CDR3aa: CASMGRGQYSYEQYF
CDR3nt: TGTGCCAGTATGGGCAGGGGGCAATACTCCTACGAGCAGTACTTC

v_gene: TRBV11-2
abundance: NA
j_gene: TRBJ1-1
d_gene: TRBD1
CDR3aa: CASSPGQVNTEAFF
CDR3nt: TGTGCCAGCAGTCCGGGACAGGTGAACACTGAAGCTTTCTTT

v_gene: TRBV6-2/TRBV6-3
abundance: NA
j_gene: TRBJ1-4
d_gene: NA
CDR3aa: CASSRIATNEKLFF
CDR3nt: TGTGCCAGCAGCCGGATAGCAACTAATGAAAAACTGTTTTTT

v_gene: TRBV5-1
abundance: NA
j_gene: TRBJ2-1
d_gene: NA
CDR3aa: CASSLTGTVDEQFF
CDR3nt: TGCGCCAGCAGCTTAACAGGGACGGTGGATGAGCAGTTCTTC

v_gene: TRBV25-1
abundance: NA
j_gene: TRBJ2-3
d_gene: TRBD2
CDR3aa: CASSGGLADNVDTQYF
CDR3nt: TGTGCCAGCAGTGGAGGCCTAGCGGATAATGTTGATACGCAGTATTTT

v_gene: TRBV27
abundance: NA
j_gene: TRBJ1-5
d_gene: TRBD1
CDR3aa: CASSFDNTTGGKGPQHF
CDR3nt: TGTGCCAGCAGTTTTGACAACACAACAGGGGGTAAAGGGCCCCAGCATTTT

v_gene: TRBV6-6
abundance: NA
j_gene: TRBJ1-2
d_gene: NA
CDR3aa: CASGGADYGYTF
CDR3nt: TGTGCCAGCGGGGGGGCTGACTATGGCTACACCTTC

v_gene: TRBV6-5
abundance: NA
j_gene: TRBJ1-1
d_gene: NA
CDR3aa: CASSYRMNTEAFF
CDR3nt: TGTGCCAGCAGTTACAGGATGAACACTGAAGCTTTCTTT

v_gene: TRBV27
abundance: once
j_gene: TRBJ2-7
d_gene: TRBD1
CDR3aa: CASSLITGDEQYF
CDR3nt: TGTGCCAGCAGTTTAATAACAGGGGACGAGCAGTACTTC

v_gene: TRBV7-2
abundance: NA
j_gene: TRBJ1-3
d_gene: TRBD1
CDR3aa: CASSLGVTGAGNTIYF
CDR3nt: TGTGCCAGCAGCTTAGGAGTGACAGGGGCTGGAAACACCATATATTTT

v_gene: TRBV4-2
abundance: once
j_gene: TRBJ1-3
d_gene: NA
CDR3aa: CASSQVSRQDHYSGNTIYF
CDR3nt: TGTGCCAGCAGCCAAGTTTCCCGACAGGATCATTACTCTGGAAACACCATATATTTT

v_gene: TRBV4-3
abundance: NA
j_gene: TRBJ2-6
d_gene: TRBD1
CDR3aa: CASSQYITGQTSGANVLTF
CDR3nt: TGCGCCAGCAGCCAATATATTACGGGACAGACCTCTGGGGCCAACGTCCTGACTTTC

v_gene: TRBV6-4
abundance: NA
j_gene: TRBJ1-1
d_gene: NA
CDR3aa: CASSRTANTEAFF
CDR3nt: TGTGCCAGCAGTCGGACAGCGAACACTGAAGCTTTCTTT

v_gene: TRBV18
abundance: NA
j_gene: TRBJ1-5
d_gene: NA
CDR3aa: CASSESPPTVGNQPQHF
CDR3nt: TGTGCCAGCTCAGAATCTCCCCCGACAGTGGGCAATCAGCCCCAGCATTTT

v_gene: TRBV7-9
abundance: NA
j_gene: TRBJ2-6
d_gene: NA
CDR3aa: CASSIPGARGGANVLTF
CDR3nt: TGTGCCAGCAGCATACCCGGGGCTCGAGGTGGGGCCAACGTCCTGACTTTC

v_gene: TRBV29-1
abundance: NA
j_gene: TRBJ2-7
d_gene: NA
CDR3aa: CSVGVRGLGSYEQYF
CDR3nt: TGCAGCGTGGGGGTGAGAGGACTGGGCTCCTACGAGCAGTACTTC

v_gene: TRBV2
abundance: NA
j_gene: TRBJ1-1
d_gene: NA
CDR3aa: CASSPNTNTEAFF
CDR3nt: TGTGCCAGCAGTCCAAACACTAACACTGAAGCTTTCTTT

v_gene: TRBV4-2
abundance: NA
j_gene: TRBJ2-5
d_gene: NA
CDR3aa: CASSQDSATTVGETQYF
CDR3nt: TGTGCCAGCAGCCAAGATTCGGCCACTACTGTAGGGGAGACCCAGTACTTC

v_gene: TRBV28
abundance: NA
j_gene: TRBJ1-5
d_gene: NA
CDR3aa: CASSLTRQPQHF
CDR3nt: TGTGCCAGCAGTTTAACTCGGCAGCCCCAGCATTTT

v_gene: TRBV5-1
abundance: NA
j_gene: TRBJ2-5
d_gene: TRBD2
CDR3aa: CASSFWTSGALGETQYF
CDR3nt: TGCGCCAGCAGCTTTTGGACTAGCGGGGCCCTCGGGGAGACCCAGTACTTC

v_gene: TRBV18
abundance: NA
j_gene: TRBJ2-7
d_gene: NA
CDR3aa: CASSRDGTSYEQYF
CDR3nt: TGTGCCAGCTCACGGGACGGGACTTCCTACGAGCAGTACTTC

v_gene: TRBV5-4
abundance: NA
j_gene: TRBJ2-2
d_gene: TRBD2
CDR3aa: CASSRGGMNTGELFF
CDR3nt: TGTGCCAGCAGCCGGGGAGGGATGAACACCGGGGAGCTGTTTTTT

v_gene: TRBV19
abundance: NA
j_gene: TRBJ2-7
d_gene: TRBD1
CDR3aa: CASSTTTGTGEKEYF
CDR3nt: TGTGCCAGTAGTACAACGACCGGGACAGGGGAAAAGGAGTACTTC

v_gene: TRBV7-9
abundance: NA
j_gene: TRBJ1-1
d_gene: NA
CDR3aa: CASSLAGYGMTEAFF
CDR3nt: TGTGCCAGCAGCTTAGCGGGATACGGGATGACTGAAGCTTTCTTT

v_gene: TRBV18
abundance: NA
j_gene: TRBJ2-7
d_gene: TRBD1
CDR3aa: CASKTGGAGPYEQYF
CDR3nt: TGTGCCAGCAAGACAGGGGGCGCGGGGCCCTACGAGCAGTACTTC

v_gene: TRBV12-3/TRBV12-4
abundance: NA
j_gene: TRBJ1-5
d_gene: NA
CDR3aa: CASSTDGDQPQHF
CDR3nt: TGTGCCAGCAGCACTGACGGGGATCAGCCCCAGCATTTT

v_gene: TRBV19
abundance: few
j_gene: TRBJ2-7
d_gene: TRBD1
CDR3aa: CASSFRTGGSYEQYF
CDR3nt: TGTGCCAGTAGTTTTCGGACAGGGGGCTCCTACGAGCAGTACTTC

v_gene: TRBV29-1
abundance: NA
j_gene: TRBJ2-1
d_gene: NA
CDR3aa: CSVSTPSSYNEQFF
CDR3nt: TGCAGCGTTAGTACTCCCTCCTCCTACAATGAGCAGTTCTTC

v_gene: TRBV5-1
abundance: once
j_gene: TRBJ1-1
d_gene: TRBD1
CDR3aa: CASSLAGQSTEAFF
CDR3nt: TGCGCCAGCAGCTTGGCGGGACAGTCCACTGAAGCTTTCTTT

v_gene: TRBV11-2
abundance: NA
j_gene: TRBJ2-5
d_gene: NA
CDR3aa: CASSLVGIAQETQYF
CDR3nt: TGTGCCAGCAGCTTAGTAGGTATCGCACAAGAGACCCAGTACTTC

v_gene: TRBV7-8
abundance: NA
j_gene: TRBJ2-7
d_gene: NA
CDR3aa: CASSLGTVDKGYEQYF
CDR3nt: TGTGCCAGCAGCTTAGGGACGGTAGACAAAGGATACGAGCAGTACTTC

v_gene: TRBV7-9
abundance: NA
j_gene: TRBJ1-2
d_gene: NA
CDR3aa: CASRRADSPYGYTF
CDR3nt: TGTGCCAGCAGACGCGCCGACAGCCCCTATGGCTACACCTTC

v_gene: TRBV30
abundance: NA
j_gene: TRBJ2-3
d_gene: NA
CDR3aa: CAWSVRQSTDTQYF
CDR3nt: TGTGCCTGGAGTGTACGACAGAGCACAGATACGCAGTATTTT

v_gene: TRBV6-2/TRBV6-3
abundance: NA
j_gene: TRBJ1-3
d_gene: NA
CDR3aa: CASSLTRDPTTIYF
CDR3nt: TGTGCCAGCAGTTTGACAAGGGATCCTACCACCATATATTTT

v_gene: TRBV5-4
abundance: NA
j_gene: TRBJ2-5
d_gene: TRBD1
CDR3aa: CASSLPTGTAQETQYF
CDR3nt: TGTGCCAGCAGCTTGCCTACCGGGACAGCTCAAGAGACCCAGTACTTC

v_gene: TRBV18
abundance: NA
j_gene: TRBJ1-1
d_gene: NA
CDR3aa: CASSLASGTTNTEAFF
CDR3nt: TGTGCCAGCTCACTGGCCTCGGGCACAACGAACACTGAAGCTTTCTTT

v_gene: TRBV6-5
abundance: once
j_gene: TRBJ2-5
d_gene: NA
CDR3aa: CASTGGRAQETQYF
CDR3nt: TGTGCCAGCACCGGGGGCAGGGCCCAAGAGACCCAGTACTTC

v_gene: TRBV5-1
abundance: NA
j_gene: TRBJ2-1
d_gene: NA
CDR3aa: CASSLALGLAEQFF
CDR3nt: TGCGCCAGCAGCTTGGCTTTAGGTCTTGCGGAGCAGTTCTTC

v_gene: TRBV7-2
abundance: once
j_gene: TRBJ1-4
d_gene: TRBD1
CDR3aa: CASGTGGNEKLFF
CDR3nt: TGTGCCAGCGGCACAGGGGGTAATGAAAAACTGTTTTTT

v_gene: TRBV6-4
abundance: NA
j_gene: TRBJ2-6
d_gene: NA
CDR3aa: CASSDDNSGANVLTF
CDR3nt: TGTGCCAGCAGTGACGACAACTCTGGGGCCAACGTCCTGACTTTC

v_gene: TRBV3-1/TRBV3-2
abundance: NA
j_gene: TRBJ1-1
d_gene: NA
CDR3aa: CASSQGQVNTEAFF
CDR3nt: TGTGCCAGCAGCCAAGGACAGGTGAACACTGAAGCTTTCTTT

v_gene: TRBV28
abundance: NA
j_gene: TRBJ1-1
d_gene: TRBD1
CDR3aa: CASSLWDRLNTEAFF
CDR3nt: TGTGCCAGCAGTTTATGGGACAGGCTGAACACTGAAGCTTTCTTT

v_gene: TRBV25-1
abundance: NA
j_gene: TRBJ2-3
d_gene: NA
CDR3aa: CASSKQGSTDTQYF
CDR3nt: TGTGCCAGCAGTAAACAGGGAAGCACAGATACGCAGTATTTT

v_gene: TRBV7-2
abundance: NA
j_gene: TRBJ1-2
d_gene: TRBD1
CDR3aa: CASSASRGQVDGYTF
CDR3nt: TGTGCCAGCAGCGCGAGCAGGGGGCAAGTGGATGGCTACACCTTC

v_gene: TRBV30
abundance: NA
j_gene: TRBJ1-1
d_gene: TRBD1
CDR3aa: CACGYGRRGVENTEAFF
CDR3nt: TGTGCCTGCGGATACGGACGCAGGGGGGTCGAGAACACTGAAGCTTTCTTT

v_gene: TRBV6-5
abundance: NA
j_gene: TRBJ2-7
d_gene: NA
CDR3aa: CASSYSGAAANYEQYF
CDR3nt: TGTGCCAGCAGTTACTCTGGGGCAGCCGCGAACTACGAGCAGTACTTC

v_gene: TRBV5-6
abundance: NA
j_gene: TRBJ1-2
d_gene: TRBD1
CDR3aa: CASSLSGQGVGYTF
CDR3nt: TGTGCCAGCAGCTTGTCGGGACAGGGAGTAGGCTACACCTTC

v_gene: TRBV7-8
abundance: once
j_gene: TRBJ1-6
d_gene: TRBD1
CDR3aa: CASSLRDRDNSPLHF
CDR3nt: TGTGCCAGCAGCTTAAGGGACAGGGATAATTCACCCCTCCACTTT